This T cell receptor beta chain was identified during a study of T cell responses to AZD1222 COVID-19 vaccine. This CDR3 is built from 15 residues. V lost 6 bases, J lost 4 bases, and 11 bases stayed unmatched. CDR1 is MDHEN, CDR2 SYDVKM, per germline. Sequencing was performed with immunoSEQ multiplex PCR; in TCRdb, only in-frame clones are kept and a portion is missing. This sample has about 150,000 clones, with over 85% found just once. The chain has TRBV28 and TRBJ1-1; TRBD1 aligns across 7 bases. This clonotype was sampled from an adult in good health. The sequences come from peripheral blood, collected on day 0 of AZD1222 vaccination. CDR3 nucleotides: TGTGCCAGCAGCATCTGGGACAGCGGATCCACTGAAGCTTTCTTT. It codes for CASSIWDSGSTEAFF.